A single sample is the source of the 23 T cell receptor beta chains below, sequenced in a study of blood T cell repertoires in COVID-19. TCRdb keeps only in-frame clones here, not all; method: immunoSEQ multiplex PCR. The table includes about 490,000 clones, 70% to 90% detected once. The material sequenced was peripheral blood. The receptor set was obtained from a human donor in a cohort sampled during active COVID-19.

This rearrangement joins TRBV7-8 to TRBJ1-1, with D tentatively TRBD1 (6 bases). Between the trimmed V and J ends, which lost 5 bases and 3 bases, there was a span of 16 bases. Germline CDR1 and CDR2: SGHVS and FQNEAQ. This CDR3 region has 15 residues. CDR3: CASSPPTGRDTEAFF. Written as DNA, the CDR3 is TGTGCCAGCAGCCCCCCCACAGGGCGGGACACTGAAGCTTTCTTT. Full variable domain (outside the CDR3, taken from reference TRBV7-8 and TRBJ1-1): GAGVSQSPRYKVAKRGQDVALRCDPISGHVSLFWYQQALGQGPEFLTYFQNEAQLDKSGLPSDRFFAERPEGSVSTLKIQRTQQEDSAVYLCASSPPTGRDTEAFFGQGTRLTVV.

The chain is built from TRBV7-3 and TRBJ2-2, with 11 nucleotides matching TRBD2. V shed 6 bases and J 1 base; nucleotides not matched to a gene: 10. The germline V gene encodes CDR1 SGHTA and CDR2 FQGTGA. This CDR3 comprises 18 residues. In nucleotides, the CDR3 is TGTGCCAGCAGTCCAAGACTAGCGGGATATTTGAACACCGGGGAGCTGTTTTTT. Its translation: CASSPRLAGYLNTGELFF.

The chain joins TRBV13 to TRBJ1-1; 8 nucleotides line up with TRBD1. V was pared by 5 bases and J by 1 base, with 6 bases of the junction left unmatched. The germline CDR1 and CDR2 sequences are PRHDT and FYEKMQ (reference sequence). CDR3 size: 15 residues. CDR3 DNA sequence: TGTGCCAGCAGCCAAGAAGGACAGGGGAACACTGAAGCTTTCTTT. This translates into CASSQEGQGNTEAFF. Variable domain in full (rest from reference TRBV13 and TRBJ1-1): AAGVIQSPRHLIKEKRETATLKCYPIPRHDTVYWYQQGPGQDPQFLISFYEKMQSDKGSIPDRFSAQQFSDYHSELNMSSLELGDSALYFCASSQEGQGNTEAFFGQGTRLTVV.

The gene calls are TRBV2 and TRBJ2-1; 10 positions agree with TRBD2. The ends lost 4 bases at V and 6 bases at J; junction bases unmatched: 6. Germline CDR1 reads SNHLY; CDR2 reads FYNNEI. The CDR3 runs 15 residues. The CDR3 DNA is TGTGCCAGCAGTGTTGGACTAGCGGCTTTCAATGAGCAGTTCTTC. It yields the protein CASSVGLAAFNEQFF.

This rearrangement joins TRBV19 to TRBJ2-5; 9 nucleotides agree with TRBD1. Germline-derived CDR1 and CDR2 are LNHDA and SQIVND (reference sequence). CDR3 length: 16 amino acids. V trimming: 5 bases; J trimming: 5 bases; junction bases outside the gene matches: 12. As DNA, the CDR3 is TGTGCCAGTAGTGCCCGGGACAGGGCCCTTTGGGAGACCCAGTACTTC. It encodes CASSARDRALWETQYF.

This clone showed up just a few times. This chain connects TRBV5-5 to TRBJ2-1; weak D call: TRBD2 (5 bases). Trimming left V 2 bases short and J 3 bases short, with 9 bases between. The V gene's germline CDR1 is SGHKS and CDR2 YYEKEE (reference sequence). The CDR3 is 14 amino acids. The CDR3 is CASSFPGVYNEQFF. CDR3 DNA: TGTGCCAGCAGCTTTCCCGGGGTCTACAATGAGCAGTTCTTC.

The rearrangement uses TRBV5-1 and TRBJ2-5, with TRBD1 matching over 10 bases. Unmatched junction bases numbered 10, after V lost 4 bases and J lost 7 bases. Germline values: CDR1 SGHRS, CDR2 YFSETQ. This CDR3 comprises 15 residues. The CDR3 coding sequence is TGCGCCAGCAGCCCCTCCGGGACAGGGGCTGCGACCCAGTACTTC. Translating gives CASSPSGTGAATQYF. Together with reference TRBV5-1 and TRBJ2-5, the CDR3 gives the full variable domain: KAGVTQTPRYLIKTRGQQVTLSCSPISGHRSVSWYQQTPGQGLQFLFEYFSETQRNKGNFPGRFSGRQFSNSRSEMNVSTLELGDSALYLCASSPSGTGAATQYFGPGTRLLVL.

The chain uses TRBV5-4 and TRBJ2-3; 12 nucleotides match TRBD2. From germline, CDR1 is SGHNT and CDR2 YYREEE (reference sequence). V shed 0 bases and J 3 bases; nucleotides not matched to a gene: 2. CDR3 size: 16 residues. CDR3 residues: CASSLEGLAGTDTQYF. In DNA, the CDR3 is TGTGCCAGCAGCTTGGAAGGACTAGCGGGGACAGATACGCAGTATTTT.

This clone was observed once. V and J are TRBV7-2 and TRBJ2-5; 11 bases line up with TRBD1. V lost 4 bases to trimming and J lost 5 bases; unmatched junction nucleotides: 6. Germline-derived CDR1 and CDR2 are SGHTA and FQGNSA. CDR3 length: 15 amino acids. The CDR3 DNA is TGTGCCAGCAGCTCGGGACAGGGGGACGGGGAGACCCAGTACTTC. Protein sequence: CASSSGQGDGETQYF.

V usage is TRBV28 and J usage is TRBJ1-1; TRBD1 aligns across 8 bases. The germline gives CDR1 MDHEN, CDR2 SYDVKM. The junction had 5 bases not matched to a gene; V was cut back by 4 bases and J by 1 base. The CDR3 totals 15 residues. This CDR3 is CASSSPGTGNTEAFF. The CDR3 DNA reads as TGTGCCAGCAGTTCCCCCGGGACAGGGAACACTGAAGCTTTCTTT.

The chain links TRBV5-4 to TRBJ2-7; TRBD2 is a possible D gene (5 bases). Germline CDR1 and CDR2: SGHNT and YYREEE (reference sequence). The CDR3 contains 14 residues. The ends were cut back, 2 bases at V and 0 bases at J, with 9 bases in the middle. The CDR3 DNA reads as TGTGCCAGCAGCTTCGGGGTGAGCTCCTACGAGCAGTACTTC. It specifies CASSFGVSSYEQYF.

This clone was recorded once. The CDR3 DNA follows: TGTGCCAGCAGCAGTAGTAAGAACACTGAAGCTTTCTTT. This encodes CASSSSKNTEAFF. The chain uses TRBV5-4 and TRBJ1-1; D ambiguous. The V gene's germline CDR1 is SGHNT and CDR2 YYREEE (reference sequence). This CDR3 contains 13 residues. V was cut by 4 bases and J by 1 base, with 8 bases left in between. The full variable domain, in which reference TRBV5-4 and TRBJ1-1 provide the parts outside the CDR3, is ETGVTQSPTHLIKTRGQQVTLRCSSQSGHNTVSWYQQALGQGPQFIFQYYREEENGRGNFPPRFSGLQFPNYSSELNVNALELDDSALYLCASSSSKNTEAFFGQGTRLTVV.

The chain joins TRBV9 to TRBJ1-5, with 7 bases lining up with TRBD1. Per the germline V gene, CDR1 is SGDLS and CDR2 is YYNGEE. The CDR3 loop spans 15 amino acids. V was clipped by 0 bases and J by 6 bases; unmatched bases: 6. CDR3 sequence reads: CASSVGQGDSQPQHF. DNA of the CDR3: TGTGCCAGCAGCGTAGGACAGGGTGACAGTCAGCCCCAGCATTTT. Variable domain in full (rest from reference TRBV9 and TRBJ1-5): DSGVTQTPKHLITATGQRVTLRCSPRSGDLSVYWYQQSLDQGLQFLIQYYNGEERAKGNILERFSAQQFPDLHSELNLSSLELGDSALYFCASSVGQGDSQPQHFGDGTRLSIL.

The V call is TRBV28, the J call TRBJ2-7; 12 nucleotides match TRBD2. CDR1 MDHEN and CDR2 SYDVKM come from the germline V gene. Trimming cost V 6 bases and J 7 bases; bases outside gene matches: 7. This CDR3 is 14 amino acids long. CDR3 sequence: CASRASGRAEEQYF. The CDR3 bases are TGTGCCAGCAGAGCTAGCGGGAGGGCCGAAGAGCAGTACTTC.

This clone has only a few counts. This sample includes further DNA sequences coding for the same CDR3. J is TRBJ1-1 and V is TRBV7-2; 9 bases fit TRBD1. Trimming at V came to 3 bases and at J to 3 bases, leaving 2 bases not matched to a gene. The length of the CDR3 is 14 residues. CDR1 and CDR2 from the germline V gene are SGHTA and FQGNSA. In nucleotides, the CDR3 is TGTGCCAGCAGCTTGGACAGGGGAGACACTGAAGCTTTCTTT. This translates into CASSLDRGDTEAFF. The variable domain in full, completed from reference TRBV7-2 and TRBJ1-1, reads GAGVSQSPSNKVTEKGKDVELRCDPISGHTALYWYRQSLGQGLEFLIYFQGNSAPDKSGLPSDRFSAERTGGSVSTLTIQRTQQEDSAVYLCASSLDRGDTEAFFGQGTRLTVV.

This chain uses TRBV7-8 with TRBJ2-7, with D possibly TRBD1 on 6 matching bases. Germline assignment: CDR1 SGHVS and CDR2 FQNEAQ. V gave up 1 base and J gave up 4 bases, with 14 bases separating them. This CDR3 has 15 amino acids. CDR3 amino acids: CASSLVLQGGYEQYF. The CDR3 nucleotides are TGTGCCAGCAGCTTAGTTCTACAGGGTGGGTACGAGCAGTACTTC.

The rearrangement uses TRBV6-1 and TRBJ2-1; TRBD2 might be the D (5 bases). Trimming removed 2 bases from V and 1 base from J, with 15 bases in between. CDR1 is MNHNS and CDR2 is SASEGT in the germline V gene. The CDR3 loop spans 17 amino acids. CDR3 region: CASSEPTPSWSYNEQFF. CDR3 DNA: TGTGCCAGCAGTGAACCCACCCCTAGCTGGTCCTACAATGAGCAGTTCTTC.

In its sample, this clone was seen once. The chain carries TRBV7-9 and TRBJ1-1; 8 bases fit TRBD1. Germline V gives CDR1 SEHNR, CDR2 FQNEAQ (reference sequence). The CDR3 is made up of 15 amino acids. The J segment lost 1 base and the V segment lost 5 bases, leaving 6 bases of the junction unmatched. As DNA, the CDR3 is TGTGCCAGCAGCCCATCGGGACAGGCGAACACTGAAGCTTTCTTT. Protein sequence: CASSPSGQANTEAFF.

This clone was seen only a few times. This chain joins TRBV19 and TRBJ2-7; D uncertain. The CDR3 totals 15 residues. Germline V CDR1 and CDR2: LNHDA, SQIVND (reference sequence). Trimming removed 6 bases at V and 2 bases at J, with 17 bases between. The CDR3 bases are TGTGCCAGTAGGATCTCGTCGTGGCCGACCTACGAGCAGTACTTC. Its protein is CASRISSWPTYEQYF.

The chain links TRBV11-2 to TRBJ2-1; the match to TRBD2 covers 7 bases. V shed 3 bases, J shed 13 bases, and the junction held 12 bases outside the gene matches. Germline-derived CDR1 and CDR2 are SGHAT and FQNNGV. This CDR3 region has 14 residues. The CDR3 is CASSLSGGHQFQFF. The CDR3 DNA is TGTGCCAGCAGCTTGTCGGGAGGCCACCAATTTCAGTTCTTC.

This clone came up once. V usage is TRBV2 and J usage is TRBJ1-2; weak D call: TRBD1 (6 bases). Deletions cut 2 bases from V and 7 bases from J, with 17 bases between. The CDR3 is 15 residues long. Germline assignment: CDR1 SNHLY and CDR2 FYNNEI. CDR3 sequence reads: CASSEQDRAPSGYTF. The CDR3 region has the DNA TGTGCCAGCAGTGAACAGGACAGAGCCCCTTCTGGCTACACCTTC.

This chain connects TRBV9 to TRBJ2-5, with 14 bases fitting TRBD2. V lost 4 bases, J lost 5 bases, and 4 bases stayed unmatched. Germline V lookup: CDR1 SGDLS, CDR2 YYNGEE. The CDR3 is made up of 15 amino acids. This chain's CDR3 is CASSMGLAGAETQYF. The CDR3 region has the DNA TGTGCCAGCAGCATGGGACTAGCGGGAGCGGAGACCCAGTACTTC.

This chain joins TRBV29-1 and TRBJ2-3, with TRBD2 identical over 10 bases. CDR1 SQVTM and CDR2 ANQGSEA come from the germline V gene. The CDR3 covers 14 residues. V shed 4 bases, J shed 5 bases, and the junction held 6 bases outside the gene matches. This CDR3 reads CSVGSGRAGDTQYF. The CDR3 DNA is TGCAGCGTTGGGAGCGGGAGGGCCGGAGATACGCAGTATTTT.